This paragraph reports one T cell receptor (beta chain). Germline assignment: CDR1 SGHKS and CDR2 YYEKEE (reference sequence). This CDR3 is 15 amino acids long. The trim removed 6 bases at V and 6 bases at J, leaving 6 bases unmatched. This record belongs to a study of blood T cell repertoires in COVID-19. About the study: Material from acute and convalescent COVID-19 was sourced from the United States, Italy and Spain. The cDNA or gDNA used as material had been derived from T cells, B-cell-depleted T cells, or PBMCs.

The protocol was immunoSEQ multiplex PCR, while the TCRdb copy is restricted to in-frame clones and leaves out a portion. The sample comprises roughly 410,000 clones, about 89% of which are singletons, and about 2% rests with the top ten. While infection was still active, Seattle patients were enrolled and then followed longitudinally. The sequence was collected from a woman in her fifties or sixties with COVID-19, enrolled during active disease. The material sequenced was peripheral blood. V and J are TRBV5-5 and TRBJ1-6, with TRBD1 matching over 10 bases. CDR3 DNA sequence: TGTGCCAGCACCATGACAGGGGGCTCTAATTCACCCCTCCACTTT. This gives the protein CASTMTGGSNSPLHF.